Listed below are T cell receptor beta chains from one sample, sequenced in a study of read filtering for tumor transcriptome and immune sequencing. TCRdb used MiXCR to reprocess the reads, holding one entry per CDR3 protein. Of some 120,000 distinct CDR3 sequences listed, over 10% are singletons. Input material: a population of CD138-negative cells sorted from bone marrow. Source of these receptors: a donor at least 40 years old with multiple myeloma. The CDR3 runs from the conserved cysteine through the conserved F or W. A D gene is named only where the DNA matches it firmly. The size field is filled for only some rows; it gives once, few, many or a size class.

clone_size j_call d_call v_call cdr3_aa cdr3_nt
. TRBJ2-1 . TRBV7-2 CASSLEVLVGEQFF TGTGCCAGCAGCTTAGAAGTACTAGTAGGTGAGCAGTTCTTC
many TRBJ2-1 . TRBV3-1 CASSRETGSYNEQFF TGTGCCAGCAGCCGAGAGACAGGCTCCTACAATGAGCAGTTCTTC
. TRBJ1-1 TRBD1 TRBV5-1 CASRAGGTVGAFF TGCGCCAGCCGCGCCGGGGGGACAGTCGGAGCTTTCTTT
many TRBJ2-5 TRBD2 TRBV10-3 CAISFGGGETQYF TGTGCCATCAGTTTCGGGGGGGGAGAGACCCAGTACTTC
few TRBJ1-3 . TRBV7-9 CASSLQGHTIYF TGTGCCAGCAGCTTACAGGGTCACACCATATATTTT
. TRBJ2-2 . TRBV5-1 CASRDSSNTGELFF TGCGCCAGCAGGGACAGCTCGAACACCGGGGAGCTGTTTTTT
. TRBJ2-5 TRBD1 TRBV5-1 CASSSSGGQETQYF TGCGCCAGCAGCTCTTCAGGGGGACAAGAGACCCAGTACTTC
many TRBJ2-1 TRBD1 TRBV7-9 CASRTGGNEQFF TGTGCCAGCAGGACAGGGGGGAATGAGCAGTTCTTC
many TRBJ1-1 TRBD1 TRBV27 CASMRTGENTEAFF TGTGCCAGCATGCGGACAGGTGAAAACACTGAAGCTTTCTTT
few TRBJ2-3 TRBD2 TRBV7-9 CASSGIAGTTDTQYF TGTGCCAGCAGCGGCATAGCGGGAACCACAGATACGCAGTATTTT
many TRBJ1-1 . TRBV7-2 CASSPTRMNTEAFF TGTGCCAGCAGCCCGACCCGGATGAACACTGAAGCTTTCTTT
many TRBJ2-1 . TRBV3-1 CASSQFWDTEYNEQFF TGTGCCAGCAGCCAATTTTGGGACACCGAGTACAATGAGCAGTTCTTC
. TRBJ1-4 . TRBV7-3 CASSLGGPGEKLFF TGTGCCAGCAGCTTAGGGGGGCCTGGGGAAAAACTGTTTTTT
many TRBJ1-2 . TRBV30 CAWNPVANYGYTF TGTGCCTGGAACCCTGTAGCTAACTATGGCTACACCTTC
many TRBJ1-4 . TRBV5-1 CASSLSSTAGEKLFF TGCGCCAGCAGCTTGTCTTCGACGGCGGGTGAAAAACTGTTTTTT
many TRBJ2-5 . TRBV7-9 CASSPPNLQETQYF TGTGCCAGCAGCCCCCCTAACCTGCAAGAGACCCAGTACTTC
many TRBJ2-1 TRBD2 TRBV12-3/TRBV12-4 CASSLRGPAGGGNEQFF TGTGCCAGCAGTCTACGGGGGCCAGCGGGAGGGGGGAATGAGCAGTTCTTC
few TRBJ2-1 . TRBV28 CASSLIARSYNEQFF TGTGCCAGCAGCCTTATAGCGCGATCCTACAATGAGCAGTTCTTC
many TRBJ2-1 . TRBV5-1 CASRLEFSHDEQFF TGCGCCAGCAGATTAGAATTCTCCCACGATGAGCAGTTCTTC
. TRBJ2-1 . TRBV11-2 CASSPRVREQFF TGTGCCAGCAGCCCCCGCGTGAGGGAGCAGTTCTTC
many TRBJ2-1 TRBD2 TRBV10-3 CAISLMTSSGPNEQFF TGTGCCATCAGCCTTATGACTAGCTCGGGTCCAAATGAGCAGTTCTTC
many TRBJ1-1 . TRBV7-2 CASSRQENTEAFF TGTGCCAGCAGCCGTCAGGAGAACACTGAAGCTTTCTTT
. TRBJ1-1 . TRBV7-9 CASSSSGGNTEVFF TGTGCCAGCAGCTCGTCCGGGGGAAACACTGAAGTTTTCTTT
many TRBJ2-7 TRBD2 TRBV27 CASSTPGGRYEQYF TGTGCCAGCAGCACCCCGGGAGGAAGGTACGAGCAGTACTTC
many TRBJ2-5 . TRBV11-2 CASSSSQETQYF TGTGCCAGCTCTAGCAGTCAAGAGACCCAGTACTTC